The clone carrying this T cell receptor (beta chain) has just a few counts. Assay: immunoSEQ multiplex PCR; the TCRdb copy retains only in-frame clones and omits some. The table has 20,000 to 25,000 clones, approximately 33% seen once. Each mixed lymphocyte reaction held 200,000 CFSE-labeled responders and 200,000 irradiated violet-dye-labeled stimulators. The record originates from a study of graft-versus-host responses after intestinal transplantation. Across the whole study: Each recipient received a multivisceral, liver-intestinal, or isolated intestinal graft. Induction using anti-thymocyte globulin, followed by tacrolimus and steroids for 2 to 4 years, was given to all recipients.

The CDR3 loop spans 16 amino acids. Germline loops: CDR1 SSHAT, CDR2 FNYEAQ (reference sequence). Trimming removed 5 bases from V and 0 bases from J, with 15 bases in between. The V and J genes are TRBV7-7 and TRBJ2-3; D not resolved. Sequencing was performed on alloreactive CD8+ T cells from a mixed lymphocyte reaction culture, taken before intestinal transplant. Subset given: CFSE-low proliferating T cells sorted from roughly 6-day pre-transplant mixed lymphocyte reaction (GvH or HvG direction). The receptor's source is a human patient who received an intestinal transplant. The CDR3 coding sequence is TGTGCCAGCAGCCCGTACGGCGGAACTAGCACAGATACGCAGTATTTT. Protein sequence: CASSPYGGTSTDTQYF.